The 27 T cell receptor beta chains below come from one sample, sequenced in a study of identifying expanded T cells in peripheral blood (dated by TCRdb to between 2018 and 2021). To prepare the library, the immunoSEQ multiplex PCR assay was applied. The table was pulled from immuneACCESS by TCRdb, which kept in-frame rearrangements only. Such tables lose some clones; where checked, under half of the loss comes from unresolved V genes, and the rest has no known cause. The sample table lists 95,000 or so clones, more than 75% of them with a count of one. 5.6% of the sample lies in the top ten. The sample taken for sequencing was blood. Receptors originate from a person aged 18 to 75 in good health.

The genes are TRBV7-9 and TRBJ2-2; D uncertain. CDR1 is SEHNR, CDR2 FQNEAQ, per germline (reference sequence). Trimming took 5 bases from V and 7 from J, leaving 8 bases between them. The length of the CDR3 is 12 residues. The CDR3 reads CASSPGLGELFF. In DNA, the CDR3 is TGTGCCAGCAGCCCCGGTCTCGGGGAGCTGTTTTTT.

The CDR3 spells CASSFRVWRGSDTQYF. The DNA for the CDR3 is TGTGCCAGCAGCTTTCGTGTGTGGCGGGGGTCAGATACGCAGTATTTT. This rearrangement joins TRBV13 to TRBJ2-3, with TRBD2 identical over 7 bases. The CDR3 has 16 amino acids. Germline CDR1 reads PRHDT; CDR2 reads FYEKMQ (reference sequence). V lost 3 bases, J lost 4 bases, and 10 bases stayed unmatched. Filled out from reference TRBV13 and TRBJ2-3, the complete variable domain reads AAGVIQSPRHLIKEKRETATLKCYPIPRHDTVYWYQQGPGQDPQFLISFYEKMQSDKGSIPDRFSAQQFSDYHSELNMSSLELGDSALYFCASSFRVWRGSDTQYFGPGTRLTVL.

This chain's CDR3 is CASSYPTHENTGELFF. The CDR3 DNA sequence: TGTGCCAGCAGTTACCCGACACACGAGAACACCGGGGAGCTGTTTTTT. The V and J genes are TRBV6-5 and TRBJ2-2, with D unclear. The CDR3 has 16 amino acids. Germline V gene lookup returns CDR1 MNHEY and CDR2 SVGAGI. The V gene lost 2 bases and the J gene lost 1 base, with 11 bases spanning the gap.

The V gene is TRBV5-4, the J gene TRBJ2-6; D remains ambiguous. V lost 0 bases to trimming and J lost 0 bases, with 4 bases between them. This CDR3 has 15 residues. Germline CDR1 SGHNT, CDR2 YYREEE (reference sequence). CDR3 residues: CASSLGHSGANVLTF. The CDR3 bases are TGTGCCAGCAGCTTGGGACACTCTGGGGCCAACGTCCTGACTTTC.

The CDR3 loop reads CASSQDLSYGQVYGYTF. The CDR3 region has the DNA TGCGCCAGCAGCCAAGATCTTAGTTACGGACAGGTCTATGGCTACACCTTC. The chain couples TRBV4-1 to TRBJ1-2, with 7 nucleotides matching TRBD1. The CDR3 loop spans 17 amino acids. The J segment lost 4 bases and the V segment lost 0 bases, leaving 11 bases of the junction unmatched. Germline V CDR1 and CDR2: MGHRA, YSYEKL.

V gene TRBV18 combines with J gene TRBJ1-1, with D maybe TRBD1 (6 bases). V lost 4 bases and J 0 bases, leaving 15 bases between the germline ends. CDR3 length: 16 residues. CDR1 is KGHSH, CDR2 LQKENI, per germline. CDR3 DNA: TGTGCCAGCTCACTTGGAACAGGGAGTATGAACACTGAAGCTTTCTTT. Translating it yields CASSLGTGSMNTEAFF.

This clone was recorded only once. The gene calls are TRBV4-1 and TRBJ2-1; no reliable D call. The length of the CDR3 is 16 residues. The V end lost 0 bases, the J end lost 2 bases, and 11 bases lay between the germline ends. In germline, CDR1 is MGHRA, CDR2 YSYEKL. The CDR3 region has the DNA TGCGCCAGCAGCCAAGATAGTGCAGGAACCTACAATGAGCAGTTCTTC. Amino acids: CASSQDSAGTYNEQFF.

The J gene is TRBJ2-5, the V gene TRBV25-1; D may be TRBD2 (6 bases). V lost 6 bases and J lost 4, with 21 bases in between. This CDR3 region has 16 residues. Looked up from germline, CDR1 is MGHDK and CDR2 is SYGVNS. CDR3 amino acids: CASSLRGREEGETQYF. CDR3 nucleotides: TGTGCCAGCAGCCTCCGCGGCAGGGAGGAAGGAGAGACCCAGTACTTC.

This rearrangement joins TRBV6-5 to TRBJ1-3, with a possible D match to TRBD1 (5 bases). Trimming removed 2 bases at V and 0 bases at J, with 5 bases between. CDR3 size: 14 residues. Per the germline V gene, CDR1 is MNHEY and CDR2 is SVGAGI. The CDR3 DNA follows: TGTGCCAGCAGTTACGGACACTCTGGAAACACCATATATTTT. It is translated as CASSYGHSGNTIYF.

Here the CDR3 reads CASSPIDREEQYF. The CDR3 region has the DNA TGTGCCAGCTCACCGATTGACAGGGAAGAGCAGTACTTC. The chain links TRBV18 to TRBJ2-7; TRBD1 agrees at 7 bases. The CDR3 has 13 amino acids. Germline assignment: CDR1 KGHSH and CDR2 LQKENI. With V trimmed by 3 bases and J by 7 bases, 6 bases remained unmatched.

The chain has TRBV6-5 and TRBJ2-7; unclear D gene. There are 12 residues in the CDR3. Between the trimmed V and J ends, which lost 0 bases and 5 bases, there was a span of 5 bases. Looked up from germline, CDR1 is MNHEY and CDR2 is SVGAGI. The CDR3 nucleotides are TGTGCCAGCAGTTACTCGATGGACGAGCAGTACTTC. Translating gives CASSYSMDEQYF.

The chain employs TRBV6-5 and TRBJ2-7; the match to TRBD1 covers 8 bases. The CDR3 is 14 residues long. V dropped 4 bases and J dropped 5; count of bases not matched to a gene: 7. Germline CDR1 MNHEY, CDR2 SVGAGI. For the CDR3, the DNA is TGTGCCAGCAGTTTAAGGACAGGGTGGGACGAGCAGTACTTC. It yields the protein CASSLRTGWDEQYF.

V gene TRBV2 combines with J gene TRBJ1-5; D is unresolved. This CDR3 has 13 residues. From germline, CDR1 is SNHLY and CDR2 FYNNEI. The ends were cut back, 5 bases at V and 9 bases at J, with 14 bases in the middle. The CDR3 spells CASSPLWWGPQHF. The CDR3 bases are TGTGCCAGCAGTCCCCTTTGGTGGGGGCCCCAGCATTTT.

The chain links TRBV2 to TRBJ1-5; maybe TRBD1 (5 bases). Germline CDR1 is SNHLY and CDR2 is FYNNEI. The CDR3 totals 16 residues. The germline V and J ends were trimmed by 4 bases and 0 bases, with 13 bases remaining between them. The chain's CDR3 is CASSVPGPYSNQPQHF. DNA for the CDR3: TGTGCCAGCAGTGTACCAGGGCCTTATAGCAATCAGCCCCAGCATTTT.

This sequence joins TRBV4-3 and TRBJ1-2; D is possibly TRBD1 (5 bases). This CDR3 contains 16 residues. The V gene lost 3 bases and the J gene lost 4 bases, with 18 bases spanning the gap. Germline CDR1 and CDR2: LGHNA and YSLEER. DNA for the CDR3: TGCGCCAGCAGCCAGGGCTTCACTGGAGGGACCTATGGCTACACCTTC. This encodes CASSQGFTGGTYGYTF.

This rearrangement joins TRBV5-1 to TRBJ2-2; 9 bases fit TRBD2. Germline lookup yields CDR1 SGHRS and CDR2 YFSETQ. V shed 0 bases and J 0 bases; nucleotides not matched to a gene: 6. The CDR3 runs to 18 residues. CDR3 sequence (DNA): TGCGCCAGCAGCTTGGAGGAGCGGGGGGCCGCGAACACCGGGGAGCTGTTTTTT. Amino acids: CASSLEERGAANTGELFF.

V is TRBV18 and J is TRBJ1-3; perhaps TRBD1 as D (6 bases). V lost 3 bases and J lost 4, with 16 bases in between. This CDR3 spans 16 amino acids. Germline loops: CDR1 KGHSH, CDR2 LQKENI. CDR3 coding DNA: TGTGCCAGCTCACCCCCAAACAGGGAGTCAGGAAACACCATATATTTT. Translating gives CASSPPNRESGNTIYF.

The gene calls are TRBV9 and TRBJ2-1; no clear D gene. Trimming cost V 0 bases and J 4 bases, with 20 bases left between them. The germline gives CDR1 SGDLS, CDR2 YYNGEE. The CDR3 is 18 residues long. The CDR3, as DNA: TGTGCCAGCAGCGTAGATCGCAGAACCCTGGACGGTTACAATGAGCAGTTCTTC. This gives the protein CASSVDRRTLDGYNEQFF.

The rearrangement uses TRBV9 and TRBJ2-7, with 8 bases lining up with TRBD1. Trimming took 4 bases from V and 7 from J; bases not matched to a gene: 22. Per germline, CDR1 SGDLS and CDR2 YYNGEE. The CDR3 is made up of 18 amino acids. The CDR3 here is CASSPEQTGDLQFGEQYF. The CDR3 nucleotides are TGTGCCAGCAGCCCCGAGCAGACAGGGGATCTCCAATTTGGGGAGCAGTACTTC.

The V gene is TRBV6-6, the J gene TRBJ1-1; D ambiguous. This CDR3 has 12 amino acids. Germline CDR1 and CDR2: MNHNY and SVGAGI (reference sequence). Trimming left V 4 bases short and J 10 bases short, with 13 bases between. In DNA form, the CDR3 reads TGTGCCAGCAGTTCGGCTCCGGAGGGAGCTTTCTTT. Encoded protein: CASSSAPEGAFF.

The rearrangement joins TRBV28 to TRBJ1-1; D is possibly TRBD1 (6 bases). The CDR3 has 13 residues. Germline CDR1 MDHEN, CDR2 SYDVKM. Trimming pared 4 bases from V and 11 bases from J, leaving 17 bases between. CDR3 in amino acids: CASSSGAARIAFF. The CDR3 DNA follows: TGTGCCAGCAGTTCAGGGGCGGCAAGAATCGCTTTCTTT.

The chain carries TRBV4-3 and TRBJ2-7; D unresolved. V was cut by 4 bases and J by 4 bases, with 17 bases left in between. The CDR3 sequence is 15 residues long. CDR1 is LGHNA and CDR2 is YSLEER in the germline V gene. The CDR3: CASSLLLTSEYEQYF. Here the CDR3 DNA reads TGCGCCAGCAGCCTCTTACTGACGAGCGAGTACGAGCAGTACTTC.

The CDR3 sequence is CASGPTALNTEAFF. For the CDR3, the DNA is TGCGCCAGCGGACCGACAGCCTTGAACACTGAAGCTTTCTTT. The chain is built from TRBV5-1 and TRBJ1-1; D is possibly TRBD1 (5 bases). V was trimmed by 7 bases and J by 0 bases, leaving 13 bases between them. CDR3 size: 14 residues. Germline V gene sequence: CDR1 SGHRS, CDR2 YFSETQ.

This chain uses TRBV11-3 with TRBJ2-1; D is possibly TRBD2 (7 bases). V shed 5 bases and J shed 6 bases, with 23 bases lying between them. The CDR3 runs 17 residues. CDR1 and CDR2 (germline): SGHNT, YENEEA. The CDR3 DNA follows: TGTGCCAGCAGCCCTAGGGGGGGACTGGATGGGGCCAATGAGCAGTTCTTC. This codes for CASSPRGGLDGANEQFF.

V and J are TRBV29-1 and TRBJ1-1; D unclear. The V and J ends lost 2 bases and 8 bases respectively, with 9 bases between them. Looked up from germline, CDR1 is SQVTM and CDR2 is ANQGSEA. There are 11 residues in the CDR3. Here the CDR3 reads CSVEPTYEAFF. In nucleotides, the CDR3 is TGCAGCGTTGAACCAACATACGAAGCTTTCTTT.

This clone was observed a few times. The chain employs TRBV9 and TRBJ1-6; tentatively, D is TRBD1 (5 bases). The CDR3 consists of 15 residues. The ends were cut back, 4 bases at V and 10 bases at J, with 18 bases in the middle. CDR1 is SGDLS, CDR2 YYNGEE, per germline. CDR3 amino acids: CASSPRDAGGSPLHF. CDR3 sequence (DNA): TGTGCCAGCAGCCCCCGGGACGCCGGCGGGTCACCCCTCCACTTT. The variable domain in full, with the rest retrieved from reference TRBV9 and TRBJ1-6, is DSGVTQTPKHLITATGQRVTLRCSPRSGDLSVYWYQQSLDQGLQFLIQYYNGEERAKGNILERFSAQQFPDLHSELNLSSLELGDSALYFCASSPRDAGGSPLHFGNGTRLTVT.

This chain links TRBV27 with TRBJ2-3, with 8 bases that match TRBD1. The CDR3 consists of 18 residues. Germline V gives CDR1 MNHEY, CDR2 SMNVEV (reference sequence). Trimming at V came to 2 bases and at J to 6 bases, leaving 16 bases not matched to a gene. The CDR3 DNA reads as TGTGCCAGCAGTTTAACCTCCGGGACAGGTCGTTTCGAGGATACGCAGTATTTT. It yields the protein CASSLTSGTGRFEDTQYF.